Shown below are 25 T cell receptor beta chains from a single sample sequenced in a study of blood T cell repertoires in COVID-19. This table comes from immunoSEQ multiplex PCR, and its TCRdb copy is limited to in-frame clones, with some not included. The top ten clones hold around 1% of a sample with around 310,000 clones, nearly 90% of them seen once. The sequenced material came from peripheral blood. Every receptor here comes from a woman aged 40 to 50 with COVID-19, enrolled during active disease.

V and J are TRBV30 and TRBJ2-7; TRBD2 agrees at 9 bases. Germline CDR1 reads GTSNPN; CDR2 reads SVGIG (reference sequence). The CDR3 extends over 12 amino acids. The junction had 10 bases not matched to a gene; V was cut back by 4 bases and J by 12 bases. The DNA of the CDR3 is TGTGCCTGGACCGCGGGAGGGCCCCGTCCGTACTTC. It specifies CAWTAGGPRPYF.

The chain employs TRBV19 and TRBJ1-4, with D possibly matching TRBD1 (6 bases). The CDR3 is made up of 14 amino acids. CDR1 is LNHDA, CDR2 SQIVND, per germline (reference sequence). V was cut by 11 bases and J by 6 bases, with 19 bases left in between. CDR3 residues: CARNPGQGYEKLFF. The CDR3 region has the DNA TGTGCCCGTAACCCGGGGCAGGGGTATGAAAAACTGTTTTTT.

The CDR3 DNA reads as TGTGCCAGCAGTCGTCCCTACAATGAGCAGTTCTTC. Its protein product is CASSRPYNEQFF. The chain is built from TRBV6-2 or TRBV6-3 and TRBJ2-1; no reliable D call. The CDR3 loop spans 12 amino acids. Trimming removed 5 bases from V and 2 bases from J, with 4 bases in between. Germline CDR1 is MNHEY and CDR2 is SVGEGT.

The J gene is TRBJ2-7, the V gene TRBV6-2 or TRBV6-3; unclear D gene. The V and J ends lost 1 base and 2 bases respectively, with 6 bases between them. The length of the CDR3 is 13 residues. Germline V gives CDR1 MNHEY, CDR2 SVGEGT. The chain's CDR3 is CASSYLGAYEQYF. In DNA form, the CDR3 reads TGTGCCAGCAGTTACTTGGGCGCCTACGAGCAGTACTTC.

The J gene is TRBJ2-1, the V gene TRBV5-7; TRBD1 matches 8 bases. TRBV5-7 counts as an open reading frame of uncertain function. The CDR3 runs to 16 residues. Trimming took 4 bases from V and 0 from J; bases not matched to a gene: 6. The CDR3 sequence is CASSQGDRRSYNEQFF. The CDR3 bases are TGTGCCAGCAGCCAAGGGGACAGGCGCTCCTACAATGAGCAGTTCTTC.

The CDR3 sequence: CASSLEGGPYEQYF. The CDR3 DNA reads as TGCGCCAGCAGCTTGGAAGGGGGCCCCTACGAGCAGTACTTC. The V gene is TRBV5-1, the J gene TRBJ2-7; 7 positions agree with TRBD1. From germline, CDR1 is SGHRS and CDR2 YFSETQ. CDR3 length: 14 amino acids. The V segment lost 0 bases and the J segment 2 bases; nucleotides outside the gene matches: 2.

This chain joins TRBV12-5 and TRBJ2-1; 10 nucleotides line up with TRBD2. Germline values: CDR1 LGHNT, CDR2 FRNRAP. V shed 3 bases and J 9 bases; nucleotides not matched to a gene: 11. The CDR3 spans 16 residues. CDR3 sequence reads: CASGFPRTSGGSEQFF. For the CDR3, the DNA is TGTGCTAGTGGTTTCCCGAGGACTAGCGGCGGGAGTGAGCAGTTCTTC.

CDR3 coding DNA: TGTGCCAGCTCACCACTTATGGATACAGGGATGAACACTGAAGCTTTCTTT. Protein: CASSPLMDTGMNTEAFF. The genes are TRBV18 and TRBJ1-1, with D possibly TRBD1 on 6 matching bases. The V end was cut by 1 base, the J end by 0 bases, with 15 bases between. Germline CDR1 KGHSH, CDR2 LQKENI. There are 17 residues in the CDR3.

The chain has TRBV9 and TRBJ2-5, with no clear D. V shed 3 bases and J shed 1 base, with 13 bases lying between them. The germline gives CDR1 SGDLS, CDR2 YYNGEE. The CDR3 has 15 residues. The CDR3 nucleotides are TGTGCCAGCAGCGATGAGCAGACAACCCAAGAGACCCAGTACTTC. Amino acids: CASSDEQTTQETQYF.

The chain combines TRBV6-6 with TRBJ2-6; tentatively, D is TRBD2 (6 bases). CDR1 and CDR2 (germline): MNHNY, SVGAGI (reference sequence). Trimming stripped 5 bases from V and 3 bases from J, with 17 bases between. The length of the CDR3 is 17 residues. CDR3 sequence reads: CASSRRLQGLGANVLTF. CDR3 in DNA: TGTGCCAGCAGTCGGCGGCTCCAGGGACTTGGGGCCAACGTCCTGACTTTC.

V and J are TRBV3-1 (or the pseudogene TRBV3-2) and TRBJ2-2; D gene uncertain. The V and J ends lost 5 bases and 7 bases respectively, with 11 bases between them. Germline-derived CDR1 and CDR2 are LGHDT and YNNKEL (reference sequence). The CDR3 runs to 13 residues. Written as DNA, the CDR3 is TGTGCCAGCAGCAACACCCTTGGCGGGGAGCTGTTTTTT. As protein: CASSNTLGGELFF.

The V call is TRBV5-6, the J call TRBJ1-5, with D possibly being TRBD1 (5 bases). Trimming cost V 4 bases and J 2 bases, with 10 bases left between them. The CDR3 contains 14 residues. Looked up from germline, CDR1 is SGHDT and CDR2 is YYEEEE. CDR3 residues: CASSGQGGNQPQHF. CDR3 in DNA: TGTGCCAGCAGCGGCCAGGGTGGCAATCAGCCCCAGCATTTT.

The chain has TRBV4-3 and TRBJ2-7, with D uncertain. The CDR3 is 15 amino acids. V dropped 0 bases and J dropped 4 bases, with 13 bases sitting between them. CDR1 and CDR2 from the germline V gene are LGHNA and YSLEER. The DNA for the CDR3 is TGCGCCAGCAGCCAAGAACCGAGCGTTAGATACGAGCAGTACTTC. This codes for CASSQEPSVRYEQYF.

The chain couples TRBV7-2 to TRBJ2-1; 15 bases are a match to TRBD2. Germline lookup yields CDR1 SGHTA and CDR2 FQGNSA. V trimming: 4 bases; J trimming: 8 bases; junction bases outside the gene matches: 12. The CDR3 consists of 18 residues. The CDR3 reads CASSSRTSGGAGRYEQFF. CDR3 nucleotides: TGTGCCAGCAGCTCGCGGACTAGCGGGGGGGCGGGCAGGTATGAGCAGTTCTTC.

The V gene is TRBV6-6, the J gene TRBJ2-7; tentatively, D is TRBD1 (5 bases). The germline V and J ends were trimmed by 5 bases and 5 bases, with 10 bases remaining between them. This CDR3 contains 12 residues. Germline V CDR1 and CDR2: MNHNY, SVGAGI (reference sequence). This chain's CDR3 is CASSRTLDEQYF. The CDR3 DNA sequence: TGTGCCAGCAGTAGGACACTGGACGAGCAGTACTTC.

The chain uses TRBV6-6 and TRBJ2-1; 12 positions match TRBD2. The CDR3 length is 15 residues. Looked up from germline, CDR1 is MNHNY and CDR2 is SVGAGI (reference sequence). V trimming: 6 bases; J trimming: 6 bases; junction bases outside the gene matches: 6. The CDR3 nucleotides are TGTGCCAGCAGCCCTAGCGGGAGGGCCCGCAATGAGCAGTTCTTC. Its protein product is CASSPSGRARNEQFF.

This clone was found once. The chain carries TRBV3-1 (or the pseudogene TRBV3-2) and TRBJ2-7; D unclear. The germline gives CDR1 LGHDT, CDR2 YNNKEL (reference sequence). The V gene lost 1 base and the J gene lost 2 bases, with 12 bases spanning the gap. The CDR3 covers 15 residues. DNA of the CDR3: TGTGCCAGCAGCCAAGGACCTGGCAGGACCTACGAGCAGTACTTC. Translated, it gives CASSQGPGRTYEQYF.

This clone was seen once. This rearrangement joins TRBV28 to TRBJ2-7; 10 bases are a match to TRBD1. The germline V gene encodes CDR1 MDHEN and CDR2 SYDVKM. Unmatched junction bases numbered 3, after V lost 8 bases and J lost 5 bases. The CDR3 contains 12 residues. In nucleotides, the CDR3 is TGTGCCAGCTGGGACAGGGGTAACGAGCAGTACTTC. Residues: CASWDRGNEQYF.

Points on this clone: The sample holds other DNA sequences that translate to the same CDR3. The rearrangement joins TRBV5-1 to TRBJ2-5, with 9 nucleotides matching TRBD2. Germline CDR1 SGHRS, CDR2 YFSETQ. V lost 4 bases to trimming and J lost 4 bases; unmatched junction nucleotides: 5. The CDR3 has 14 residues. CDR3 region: CASSKGLAGETQYF. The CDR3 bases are TGCGCCAGCAGCAAGGGACTAGCCGGAGAGACCCAGTACTTC.

CDR3 bases: TGTGCCAGCAGCTCGCGAAGACAGGGGAATGGCTACACCTTC. Protein product: CASSSRRQGNGYTF. This chain connects TRBV5-8 to TRBJ1-2, with TRBD1 identical over 8 bases. The ends lost 3 bases at V and 6 bases at J; junction bases unmatched: 7. Germline V CDR1 and CDR2: SGHTS, YDEGEE. The CDR3 is made up of 14 amino acids.

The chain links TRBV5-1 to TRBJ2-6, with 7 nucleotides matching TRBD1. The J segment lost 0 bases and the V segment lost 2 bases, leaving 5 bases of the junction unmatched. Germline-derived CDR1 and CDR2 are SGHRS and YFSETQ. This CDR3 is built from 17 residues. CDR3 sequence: CASSFTTGVSGANVLTF. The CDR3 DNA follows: TGCGCCAGCAGCTTCACCACAGGGGTCTCTGGGGCCAACGTCCTGACTTTC.

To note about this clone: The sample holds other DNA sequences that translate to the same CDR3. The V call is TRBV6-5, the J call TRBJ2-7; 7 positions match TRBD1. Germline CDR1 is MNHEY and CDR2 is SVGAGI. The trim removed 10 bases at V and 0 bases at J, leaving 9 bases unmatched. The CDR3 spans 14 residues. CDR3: CATKRQGASYEQYF. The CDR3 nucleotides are TGTGCCACCAAACGACAGGGAGCCTCCTACGAGCAGTACTTC.

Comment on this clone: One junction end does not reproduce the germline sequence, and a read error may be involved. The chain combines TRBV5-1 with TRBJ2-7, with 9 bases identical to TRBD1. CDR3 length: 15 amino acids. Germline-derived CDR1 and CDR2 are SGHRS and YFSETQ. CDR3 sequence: CASSSGPGQGPHGPF. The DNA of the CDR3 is TGCGCCAGCAGCTCGGGACCGGGACAGGGTCCTCATGGGCCGTTC.

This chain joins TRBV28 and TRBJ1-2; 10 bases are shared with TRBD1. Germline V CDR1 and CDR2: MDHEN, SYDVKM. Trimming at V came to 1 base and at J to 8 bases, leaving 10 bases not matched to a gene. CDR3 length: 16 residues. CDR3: CASSLFWLGTGDGYTF. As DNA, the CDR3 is TGTGCCAGCAGTTTATTCTGGTTGGGGACAGGGGACGGCTACACCTTC.

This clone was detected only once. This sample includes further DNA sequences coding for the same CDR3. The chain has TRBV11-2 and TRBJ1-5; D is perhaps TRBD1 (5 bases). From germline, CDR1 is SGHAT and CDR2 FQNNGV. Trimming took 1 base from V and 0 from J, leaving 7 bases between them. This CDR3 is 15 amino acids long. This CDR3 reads CASSLGGGSNQPQHF. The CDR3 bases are TGTGCCAGCAGCTTAGGGGGGGGTAGCAATCAGCCCCAGCATTTT.